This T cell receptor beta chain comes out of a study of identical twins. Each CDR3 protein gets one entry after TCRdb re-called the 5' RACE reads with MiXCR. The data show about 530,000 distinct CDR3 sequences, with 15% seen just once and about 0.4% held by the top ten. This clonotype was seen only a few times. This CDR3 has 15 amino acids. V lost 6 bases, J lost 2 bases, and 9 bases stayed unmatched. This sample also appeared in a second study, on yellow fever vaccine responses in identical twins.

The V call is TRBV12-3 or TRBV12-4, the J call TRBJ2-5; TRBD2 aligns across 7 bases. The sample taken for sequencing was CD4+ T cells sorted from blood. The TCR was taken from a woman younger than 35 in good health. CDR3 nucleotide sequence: TGTGCCAGCAGCACCCCCCTACTAGCGCAAGAGACCCAGTACTTC. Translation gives CASSTPLLAQETQYF.